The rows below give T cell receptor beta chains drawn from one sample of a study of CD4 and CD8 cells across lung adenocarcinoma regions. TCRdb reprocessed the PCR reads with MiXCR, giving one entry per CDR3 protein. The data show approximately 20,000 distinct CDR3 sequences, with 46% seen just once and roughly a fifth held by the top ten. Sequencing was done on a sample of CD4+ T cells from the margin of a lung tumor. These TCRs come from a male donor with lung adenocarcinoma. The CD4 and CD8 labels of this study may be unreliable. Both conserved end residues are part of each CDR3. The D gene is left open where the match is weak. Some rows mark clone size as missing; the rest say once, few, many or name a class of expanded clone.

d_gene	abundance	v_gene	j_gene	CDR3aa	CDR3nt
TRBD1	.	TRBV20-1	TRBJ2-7	CSANSGTGRAEQYF	TGCAGTGCCAATTCCGGGACAGGGAGAGCGGAGCAGTACTTC
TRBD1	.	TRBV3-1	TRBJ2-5	CASSQDDREKTQYF	TGTGCCAGCAGCCAAGACGACAGGGAAAAGACCCAGTACTTC
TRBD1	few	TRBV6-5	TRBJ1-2	CASSYSTGINGYTF	TGTGCCAGCAGTTACTCGACAGGGATTAATGGCTACACCTTC
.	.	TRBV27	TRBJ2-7	CASSFQGPYEQYF	TGTGCCAGCAGTTTTCAGGGTCCGTACGAGCAGTACTTC
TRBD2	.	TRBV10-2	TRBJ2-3	CASSEGGRPGDTQYF	TGCGCCAGCAGTGAAGGCGGGAGACCCGGAGATACGCAGTATTTT
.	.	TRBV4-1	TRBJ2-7	CASSQKDTQYF	TGCGCCAGCAGCCAGAAAGATACGCAGTACTTC
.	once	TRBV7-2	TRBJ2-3	CASSFSPVSDTQYF	TGTGCCAGCAGCTTTTCTCCAGTCTCTGATACGCAGTATTTT
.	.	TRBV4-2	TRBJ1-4	CVSSQDSEKLFF	TGTGTCAGCAGCCAAGACAGTGAAAAACTGTTTTTT
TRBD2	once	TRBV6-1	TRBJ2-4	CASSEFGGRGSRAQNTQYF	TGTGCCAGCAGTGAATTCGGCGGGAGGGGGAGCCGAGCCCAAAACACTCAGTACTTC
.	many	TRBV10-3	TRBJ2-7	CAIGVSYEQYF	TGTGCCATCGGGGTTTCCTACGAGCAGTACTTC
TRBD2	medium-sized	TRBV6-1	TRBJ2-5	CASSVEAGGPETQYF	TGTGCCAGCAGTGTGGAGGCGGGAGGGCCAGAGACCCAGTACTTC